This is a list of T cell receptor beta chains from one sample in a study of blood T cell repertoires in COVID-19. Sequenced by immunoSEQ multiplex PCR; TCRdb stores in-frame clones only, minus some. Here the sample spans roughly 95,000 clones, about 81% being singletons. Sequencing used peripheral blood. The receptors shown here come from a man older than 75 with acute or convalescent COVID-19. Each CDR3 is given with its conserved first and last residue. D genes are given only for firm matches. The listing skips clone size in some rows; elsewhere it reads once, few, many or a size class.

CDR3 protein: CASSFLSTGELFF
CDR3 DNA: TGTGCCAGCAGCTTCTTATCGACAGGGGAGCTGTTTTTT
clone size: -
CDR3 length: 13
J gene: TRBJ2-2
V gene: TRBV7-7
D gene: -

CDR3 protein: CASREGGSNQPQHF
CDR3 DNA: TGCGCCAGCAGGGAGGGAGGTAGCAATCAGCCCCAGCATTTT
clone size: -
CDR3 length: 14
J gene: TRBJ1-5
V gene: TRBV10-2
D gene: -

CDR3 protein: CASRGGTEAFF
CDR3 DNA: TGTGCCAGCAGGGGGGGGACTGAAGCTTTCTTT
clone size: -
CDR3 length: 11
J gene: TRBJ1-1
V gene: TRBV7-2
D gene: -

CDR3 protein: CASSEGLAGIPNEQFF
CDR3 DNA: TGTGCCAGCAGTGAAGGTCTAGCGGGGATACCCAATGAGCAGTTCTTC
clone size: once
CDR3 length: 16
J gene: TRBJ2-1
V gene: TRBV25-1
D gene: TRBD2

CDR3 protein: CASSTPRGNTGELFF
CDR3 DNA: TGTGCCAGCAGCACCCCCAGGGGGAACACCGGGGAGCTGTTTTTT
clone size: -
CDR3 length: 15
J gene: TRBJ2-2
V gene: TRBV3-1/TRBV3-2
D gene: -

CDR3 protein: CASSFLTNTGELFF
CDR3 DNA: TGTGCCAGCAGCTTTTTAACGAACACCGGGGAGCTGTTTTTT
clone size: -
CDR3 length: 14
J gene: TRBJ2-2
V gene: TRBV7-2
D gene: -

CDR3 protein: CASKRDRTNEKLFF
CDR3 DNA: TGTGCCAGCAAGCGGGACAGGACTAATGAAAAACTGTTTTTT
clone size: once
CDR3 length: 14
J gene: TRBJ1-4
V gene: TRBV2
D gene: TRBD1

CDR3 protein: CASSIGRGTNEKLFF
CDR3 DNA: TGTGCCAGTAGTATTGGTAGGGGCACTAATGAAAAACTGTTTTTT
clone size: -
CDR3 length: 15
J gene: TRBJ1-4
V gene: TRBV19
D gene: -

CDR3 protein: CASSPRPSGPYEQYF
CDR3 DNA: TGTGCCAGCAGCCCTCGCCCTAGCGGACCCTACGAGCAGTACTTC
clone size: -
CDR3 length: 15
J gene: TRBJ2-7
V gene: TRBV14
D gene: TRBD2

CDR3 protein: CASSFTTGGSEAFF
CDR3 DNA: TGTGCCAGCAGTTTTACGACAGGGGGATCTGAAGCTTTCTTT
clone size: -
CDR3 length: 14
J gene: TRBJ1-1
V gene: TRBV27
D gene: TRBD1

CDR3 protein: CASSPERADVTYEQYF
CDR3 DNA: TGCGCCAGCAGCCCGGAGCGGGCGGACGTTACCTACGAGCAGTACTTC
clone size: -
CDR3 length: 16
J gene: TRBJ2-7
V gene: TRBV5-1
D gene: -

CDR3 protein: CASSPPGTSGRGEQFF
CDR3 DNA: TGTGCCAGCTCACCACCAGGGACTAGCGGGAGAGGTGAGCAGTTCTTC
clone size: -
CDR3 length: 16
J gene: TRBJ2-1
V gene: TRBV18
D gene: TRBD2

CDR3 protein: CASRRPPGVTGDTQYF
CDR3 DNA: TGTGCCAGCAGACGTCCACCGGGGGTTACGGGAGATACGCAGTATTTT
clone size: medium-sized
CDR3 length: 16
J gene: TRBJ2-3
V gene: TRBV11-2
D gene: -

CDR3 protein: CASSRTLDNEQFF
CDR3 DNA: TGTGCCAGCAGCAGGACATTAGACAATGAGCAGTTCTTC
clone size: -
CDR3 length: 13
J gene: TRBJ2-1
V gene: TRBV7-9
D gene: -

CDR3 protein: CASSPPGQVNQPQHF
CDR3 DNA: TGTGCCAGCAGTCCCCCGGGACAGGTCAATCAGCCCCAGCATTTT
clone size: -
CDR3 length: 15
J gene: TRBJ1-5
V gene: TRBV6-5
D gene: TRBD1

CDR3 protein: CASSIDERGQPQHF
CDR3 DNA: TGTGCCAGTAGTATAGACGAACGGGGTCAGCCCCAGCATTTT
clone size: -
CDR3 length: 14
J gene: TRBJ1-5
V gene: TRBV19
D gene: -

CDR3 protein: CASSRRAEAFF
CDR3 DNA: TGTGCCAGCAGCCGTCGGGCTGAAGCTTTCTTT
clone size: -
CDR3 length: 11
J gene: TRBJ1-1
V gene: TRBV5-6
D gene: -

CDR3 protein: CASSVASGGEAFF
CDR3 DNA: TGTGCCAGCAGCGTAGCTTCGGGGGGAGAAGCTTTCTTT
clone size: -
CDR3 length: 13
J gene: TRBJ1-1
V gene: TRBV9
D gene: -

CDR3 protein: CASGRDYSTDTQYF
CDR3 DNA: TGTGCCAGCGGAAGGGACTATAGCACAGATACGCAGTATTTT
clone size: -
CDR3 length: 14
J gene: TRBJ2-3
V gene: TRBV5-4
D gene: TRBD2

CDR3 protein: CASGSWETQYF
CDR3 DNA: TGTGCCAGCGGGAGCTGGGAGACCCAGTACTTC
clone size: -
CDR3 length: 11
J gene: TRBJ2-5
V gene: TRBV27
D gene: -

CDR3 protein: CASSRDSGEGELFF
CDR3 DNA: TGTGCCAGCAGCCGAGATTCAGGGGAAGGGGAGCTGTTTTTT
clone size: few
CDR3 length: 14
J gene: TRBJ2-2
V gene: TRBV7-8
D gene: -

CDR3 protein: CASSQESGLPYEQYF
CDR3 DNA: TGCGCCAGCAGCCAAGAGTCGGGACTCCCCTACGAGCAGTACTTC
clone size: once
CDR3 length: 15
J gene: TRBJ2-7
V gene: TRBV4-3
D gene: -

CDR3 protein: CASSPDGGLGTDTQYF
CDR3 DNA: TGTGCCAGCTCACCAGACGGGGGGCTTGGCACAGATACGCAGTATTTT
clone size: -
CDR3 length: 16
J gene: TRBJ2-3
V gene: TRBV18
D gene: -

CDR3 protein: CASSYSRGINTEAFF
CDR3 DNA: TGTGCCAGCAGTTACTCGAGGGGGATCAACACTGAAGCTTTCTTT
clone size: -
CDR3 length: 15
J gene: TRBJ1-1
V gene: TRBV6-5
D gene: -

CDR3 protein: CASTGTGIDQPQHF
CDR3 DNA: TGTGCCAGCACTGGGACAGGGATTGATCAGCCCCAGCATTTT
clone size: once
CDR3 length: 14
J gene: TRBJ1-5
V gene: TRBV2
D gene: TRBD1

CDR3 protein: CAWSVGGAFSYEQYF
CDR3 DNA: TGTGCCTGGAGTGTTGGGGGGGCTTTTTCCTACGAGCAGTACTTC
clone size: -
CDR3 length: 15
J gene: TRBJ2-7
V gene: TRBV30
D gene: -

CDR3 protein: CASSPAVAGMNEQFF
CDR3 DNA: TGTGCCAGCAGCCCCGCCGTAGCGGGAATGAATGAGCAGTTCTTC
clone size: -
CDR3 length: 15
J gene: TRBJ2-1
V gene: TRBV27
D gene: TRBD2

CDR3 protein: CASLTGGRGYTF
CDR3 DNA: TGTGCCAGCCTGACGGGGGGCAGAGGCTACACCTTC
clone size: -
CDR3 length: 12
J gene: TRBJ1-2
V gene: TRBV19
D gene: -

CDR3 protein: CSCGVSSYNEQFF
CDR3 DNA: TGCAGTTGCGGCGTGAGTTCCTACAATGAGCAGTTCTTC
clone size: -
CDR3 length: 13
J gene: TRBJ2-1
V gene: TRBV29-1
D gene: -

CDR3 protein: CASSRDRPNTGELFF
CDR3 DNA: TGCGCCAGCAGCCGGGACAGACCTAACACCGGGGAGCTGTTTTTT
clone size: -
CDR3 length: 15
J gene: TRBJ2-2
V gene: TRBV5-1
D gene: TRBD1

CDR3 protein: CASSLRTEAYEQYF
CDR3 DNA: TGTGCCAGCAGCTTGCGGACAGAGGCCTACGAGCAGTACTTC
clone size: -
CDR3 length: 14
J gene: TRBJ2-7
V gene: TRBV5-6
D gene: -

CDR3 protein: CASSGDRGGRGNEQFF
CDR3 DNA: TGCGCCAGCAGTGGGGATAGGGGCGGGAGGGGTAATGAGCAGTTCTTC
clone size: -
CDR3 length: 16
J gene: TRBJ2-1
V gene: TRBV10-2
D gene: TRBD2

CDR3 protein: CASSSGHGYEQYF
CDR3 DNA: TGTGCCAGCAGCTCGGGACACGGCTACGAGCAGTACTTC
clone size: -
CDR3 length: 13
J gene: TRBJ2-7
V gene: TRBV7-2
D gene: -

CDR3 protein: CASSSQPGLGGNQPQHF
CDR3 DNA: TGTGCCAGCAGCTCGCAGCCAGGGCTGGGCGGCAATCAGCCCCAGCATTTT
clone size: -
CDR3 length: 17
J gene: TRBJ1-5
V gene: TRBV7-2
D gene: -

CDR3 protein: CASSPNRYTQYF
CDR3 DNA: TGTGCCAGCAGCCCAAACAGGTATACGCAGTATTTT
clone size: -
CDR3 length: 12
J gene: TRBJ2-3
V gene: TRBV7-8
D gene: -

CDR3 protein: CASSSLAGGLETQYF
CDR3 DNA: TGTGCCAGTAGTTCTCTAGCGGGGGGGCTCGAGACCCAGTACTTC
clone size: once
CDR3 length: 15
J gene: TRBJ2-5
V gene: TRBV19
D gene: TRBD2

CDR3 protein: CASSLGTGLTEAFF
CDR3 DNA: TGTGCCAGCAGCTTAGGGACAGGGTTAACTGAAGCTTTCTTT
clone size: -
CDR3 length: 14
J gene: TRBJ1-1
V gene: TRBV11-2
D gene: TRBD1

CDR3 protein: CARGTSGKNIQYF
CDR3 DNA: TGTGCCAGAGGGACTAGCGGGAAAAACATTCAGTACTTC
clone size: -
CDR3 length: 13
J gene: TRBJ2-4
V gene: TRBV2
D gene: TRBD2

CDR3 protein: CASSAGQGAPSTQYF
CDR3 DNA: TGTGCCAGCAGCGCCGGTCAGGGGGCGCCTAGTACGCAGTATTTT
clone size: -
CDR3 length: 15
J gene: TRBJ2-3
V gene: TRBV9
D gene: TRBD1

CDR3 protein: CATIGVIQWGEQFF
CDR3 DNA: TGTGCCACGATTGGGGTTATTCAGTGGGGCGAGCAGTTCTTC
clone size: -
CDR3 length: 14
J gene: TRBJ2-1
V gene: TRBV6-5
D gene: -

CDR3 protein: CAWDGAPGLADNEQFF
CDR3 DNA: TGTGCCTGGGATGGAGCCCCCGGACTAGCGGACAATGAGCAGTTCTTC
clone size: -
CDR3 length: 16
J gene: TRBJ2-1
V gene: TRBV30
D gene: TRBD2